The present entry profiles one T cell receptor beta chain with its context. Method: immunoSEQ multiplex PCR; TCRdb's copy keeps in-frame clones and lacks some. The sample includes under 200,000 clones, about 91% of them seen just once. These data belong to a study of T cell responses to AZD1222 COVID-19 vaccine. This CDR3 spans 15 amino acids. In germline, CDR1 is LNHDA, CDR2 SQIVND (reference sequence). Trimming removed 7 bases from V and 11 bases from J, with 23 bases in between. This chain links TRBV19 with TRBJ1-4, with D possibly being TRBD1 (5 bases). The receptor's source is an adult in good health. Sequences were derived from peripheral blood, sampled on day 0 of MenACWY control vaccination. The CDR3 spells CASTNNGVGAGKLFF. The CDR3 region has the DNA TGTGCCAGTACCAATAATGGGGTAGGAGCAGGGAAACTGTTTTTT.